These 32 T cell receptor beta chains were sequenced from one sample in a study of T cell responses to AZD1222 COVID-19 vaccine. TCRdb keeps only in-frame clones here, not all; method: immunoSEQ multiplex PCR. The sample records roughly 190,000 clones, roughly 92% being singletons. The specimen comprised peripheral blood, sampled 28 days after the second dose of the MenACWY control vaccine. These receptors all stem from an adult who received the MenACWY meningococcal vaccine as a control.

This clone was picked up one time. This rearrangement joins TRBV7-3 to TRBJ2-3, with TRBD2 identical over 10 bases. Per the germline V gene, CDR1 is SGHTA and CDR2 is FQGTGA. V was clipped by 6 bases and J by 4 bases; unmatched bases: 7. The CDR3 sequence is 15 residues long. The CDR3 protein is CASSSGTSVADTQYF. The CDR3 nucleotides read TGTGCCAGCAGTTCCGGGACTAGCGTTGCAGATACGCAGTATTTT.

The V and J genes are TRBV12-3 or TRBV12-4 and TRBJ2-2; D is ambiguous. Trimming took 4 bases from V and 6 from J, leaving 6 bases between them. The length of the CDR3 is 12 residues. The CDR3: CASSSGAGELFF. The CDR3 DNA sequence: TGTGCCAGCAGTTCCGGCGCCGGGGAGCTGTTTTTT.

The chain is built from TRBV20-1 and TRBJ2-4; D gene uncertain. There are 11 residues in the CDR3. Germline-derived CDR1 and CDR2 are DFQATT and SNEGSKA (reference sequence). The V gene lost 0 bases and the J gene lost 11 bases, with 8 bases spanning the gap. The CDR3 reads CSARDYSFQYF. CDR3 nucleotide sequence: TGCAGTGCTAGAGATTACAGCTTTCAGTACTTC.

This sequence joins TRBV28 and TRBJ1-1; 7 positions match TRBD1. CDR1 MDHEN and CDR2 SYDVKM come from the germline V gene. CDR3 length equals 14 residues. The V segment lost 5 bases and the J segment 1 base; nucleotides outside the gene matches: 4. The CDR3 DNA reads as TGTGCCAGCAGTCCAGGGGGGTGGAACACTGAAGCTTTCTTT. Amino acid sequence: CASSPGGWNTEAFF.

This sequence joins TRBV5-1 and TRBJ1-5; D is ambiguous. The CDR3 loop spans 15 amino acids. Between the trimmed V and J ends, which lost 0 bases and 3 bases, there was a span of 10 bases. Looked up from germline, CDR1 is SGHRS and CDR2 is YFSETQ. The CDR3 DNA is TGCGCCAGCAGCTTGGGCGGCAGCTACAATCAGCCCCAGCATTTT. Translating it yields CASSLGGSYNQPQHF.

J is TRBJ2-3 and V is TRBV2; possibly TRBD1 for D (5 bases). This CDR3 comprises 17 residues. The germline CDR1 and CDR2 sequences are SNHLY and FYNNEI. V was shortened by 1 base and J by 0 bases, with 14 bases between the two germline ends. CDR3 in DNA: TGTGCCAGCAGTGAAGTTCGAAGGGGCCTAAGCACAGATACGCAGTATTTT. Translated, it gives CASSEVRRGLSTDTQYF.

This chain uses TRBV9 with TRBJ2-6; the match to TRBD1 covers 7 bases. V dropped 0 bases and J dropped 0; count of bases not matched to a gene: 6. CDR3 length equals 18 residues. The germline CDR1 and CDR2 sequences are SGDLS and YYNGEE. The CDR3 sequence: CASSVDPDRSSGANVLTF. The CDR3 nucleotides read TGTGCCAGCAGCGTAGATCCGGACAGGAGCTCTGGGGCCAACGTCCTGACTTTC.

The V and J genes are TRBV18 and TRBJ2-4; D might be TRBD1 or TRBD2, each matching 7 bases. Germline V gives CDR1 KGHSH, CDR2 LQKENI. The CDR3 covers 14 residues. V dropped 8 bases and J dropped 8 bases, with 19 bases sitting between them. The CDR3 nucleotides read TGTGCCAGCCGCCTAAAGCAGGGGGGGGACATTCAGTACTTC. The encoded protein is CASRLKQGGDIQYF.

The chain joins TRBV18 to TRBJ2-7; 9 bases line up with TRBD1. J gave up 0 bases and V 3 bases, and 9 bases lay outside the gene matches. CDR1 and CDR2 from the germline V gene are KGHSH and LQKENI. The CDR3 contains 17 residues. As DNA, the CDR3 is TGTGCCAGCTCACCCCGGGTCGGGACAGGGAGCTCCTACGAGCAGTACTTC. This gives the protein CASSPRVGTGSSYEQYF.

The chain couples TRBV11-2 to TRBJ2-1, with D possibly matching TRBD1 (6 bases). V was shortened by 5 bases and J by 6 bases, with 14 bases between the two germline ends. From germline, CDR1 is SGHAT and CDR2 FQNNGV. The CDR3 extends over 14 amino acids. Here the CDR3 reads CASSHQGGVNEQFF. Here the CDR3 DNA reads TGTGCCAGCAGCCACCAAGGGGGAGTCAATGAGCAGTTCTTC.

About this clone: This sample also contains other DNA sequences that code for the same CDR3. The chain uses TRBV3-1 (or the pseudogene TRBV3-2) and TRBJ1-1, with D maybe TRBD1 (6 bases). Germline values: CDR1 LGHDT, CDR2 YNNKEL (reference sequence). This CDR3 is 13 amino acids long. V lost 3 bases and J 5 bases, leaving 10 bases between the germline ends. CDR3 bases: TGTGCCAGCAGCCACGGAGGGGGGACTGAAGCTTTCTTT. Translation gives CASSHGGGTEAFF.

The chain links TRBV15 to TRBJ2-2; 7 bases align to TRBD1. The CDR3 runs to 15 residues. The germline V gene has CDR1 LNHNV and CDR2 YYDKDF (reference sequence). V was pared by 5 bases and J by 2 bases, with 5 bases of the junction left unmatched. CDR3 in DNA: TGTGCCACCAGCGCGTGGACAGGCAACACCGGGGAGCTGTTTTTT. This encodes CATSAWTGNTGELFF. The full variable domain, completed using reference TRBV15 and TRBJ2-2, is DAMVIQNPRYQVTQFGKPVTLSCSQTLNHNVMYWYQQKSSQAPKLLFHYYDKDFNNEADTPDNFQSRRPNTSFCFLDIRSPGLGDTAMYLCATSAWTGNTGELFFGEGSRLTVL.

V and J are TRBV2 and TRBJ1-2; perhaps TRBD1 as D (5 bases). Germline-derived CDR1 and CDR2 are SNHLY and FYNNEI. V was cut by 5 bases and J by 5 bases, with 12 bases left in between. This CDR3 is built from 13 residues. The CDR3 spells CASSLGGDYGYTF. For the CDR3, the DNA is TGTGCCAGCAGTCTCGGAGGGGATTATGGCTACACCTTC.

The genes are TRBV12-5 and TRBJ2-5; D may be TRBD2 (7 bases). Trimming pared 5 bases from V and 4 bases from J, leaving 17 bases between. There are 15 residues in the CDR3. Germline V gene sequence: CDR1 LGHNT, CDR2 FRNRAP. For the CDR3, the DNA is TGTGCTAGTGGTCCACCGGGGGGCCGGGGAGAGACCCAGTACTTC. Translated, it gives CASGPPGGRGETQYF.

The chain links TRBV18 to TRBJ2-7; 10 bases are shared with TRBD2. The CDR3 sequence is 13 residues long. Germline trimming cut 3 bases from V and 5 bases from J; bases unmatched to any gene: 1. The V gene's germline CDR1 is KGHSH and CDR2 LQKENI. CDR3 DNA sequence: TGTGCCAGCTCACCTCTAGCGGGAGACGAGCAGTACTTC. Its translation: CASSPLAGDEQYF.

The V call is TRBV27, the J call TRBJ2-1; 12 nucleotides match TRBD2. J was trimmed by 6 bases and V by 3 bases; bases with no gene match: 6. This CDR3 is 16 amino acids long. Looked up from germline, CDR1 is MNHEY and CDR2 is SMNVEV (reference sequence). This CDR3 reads CASSFWTSGTTNEQFF. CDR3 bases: TGTGCCAGCAGTTTCTGGACTAGCGGGACCACCAATGAGCAGTTCTTC.

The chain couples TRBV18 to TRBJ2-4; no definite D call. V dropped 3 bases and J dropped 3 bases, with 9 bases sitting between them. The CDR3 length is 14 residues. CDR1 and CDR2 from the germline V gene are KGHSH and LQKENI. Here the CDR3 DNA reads TGTGCCAGCTCACCGGAAGTTGGCAAAAACATTCAGTACTTC. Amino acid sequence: CASSPEVGKNIQYF. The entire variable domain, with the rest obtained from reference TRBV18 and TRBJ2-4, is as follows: NAGVMQNPRHLVRRRGQEARLRCSPMKGHSHVYWYRQLPEEGLKFMVYLQKENIIDESGMPKERFSAEFPKEGPSILRIQQVVRGDSAAYFCASSPEVGKNIQYFGAGTRLSVL.

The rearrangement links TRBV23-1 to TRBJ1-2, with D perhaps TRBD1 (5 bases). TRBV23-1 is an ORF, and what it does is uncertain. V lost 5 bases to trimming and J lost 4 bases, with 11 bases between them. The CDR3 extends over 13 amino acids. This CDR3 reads CASSYRGRYGYTF. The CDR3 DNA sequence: TGCGCCAGCAGTTACCGGGGACGCTATGGCTACACCTTC.

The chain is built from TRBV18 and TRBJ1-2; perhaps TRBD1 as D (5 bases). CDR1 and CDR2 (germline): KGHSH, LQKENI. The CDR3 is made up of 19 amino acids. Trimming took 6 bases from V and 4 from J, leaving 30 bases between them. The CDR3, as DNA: TGTGCCAGCTCCGCAAACACAGGTCCGGGCCAGGGAGGTAGCTATGGCTACACCTTC. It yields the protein CASSANTGPGQGGSYGYTF.

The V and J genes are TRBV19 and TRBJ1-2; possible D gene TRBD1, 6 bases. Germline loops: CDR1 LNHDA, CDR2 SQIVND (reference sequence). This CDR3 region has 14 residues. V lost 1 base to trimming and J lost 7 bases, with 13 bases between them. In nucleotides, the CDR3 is TGTGCCAGTAGTATAGTATCCGGGGGCGGTGGCTACACCTTC. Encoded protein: CASSIVSGGGGYTF.

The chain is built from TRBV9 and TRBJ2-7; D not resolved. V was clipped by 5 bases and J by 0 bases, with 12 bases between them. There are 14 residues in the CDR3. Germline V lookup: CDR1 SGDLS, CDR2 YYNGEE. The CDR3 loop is CASSGQASSYEQYF. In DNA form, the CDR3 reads TGTGCCAGCAGTGGCCAGGCTAGCTCCTACGAGCAGTACTTC.

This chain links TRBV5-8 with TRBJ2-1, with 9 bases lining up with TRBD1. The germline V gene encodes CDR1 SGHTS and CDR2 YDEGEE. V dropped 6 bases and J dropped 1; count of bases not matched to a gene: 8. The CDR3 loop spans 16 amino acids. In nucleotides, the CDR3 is TGTGCCAGCATGGGACAGGGTGGGGGGTCCTACAATGAGCAGTTCTTC. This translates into CASMGQGGGSYNEQFF.

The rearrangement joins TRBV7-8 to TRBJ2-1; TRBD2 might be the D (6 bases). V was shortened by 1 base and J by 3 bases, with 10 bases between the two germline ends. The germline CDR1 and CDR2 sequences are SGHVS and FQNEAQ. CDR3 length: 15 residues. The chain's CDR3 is CASSLGAGLYNEQFF. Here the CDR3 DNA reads TGTGCCAGCAGCTTAGGAGCGGGCCTCTACAATGAGCAGTTCTTC. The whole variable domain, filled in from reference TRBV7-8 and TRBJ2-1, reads GAGVSQSPRYKVAKRGQDVALRCDPISGHVSLFWYQQALGQGPEFLTYFQNEAQLDKSGLPSDRFFAERPEGSVSTLKIQRTQQEDSAVYLCASSLGAGLYNEQFFGPGTRLTVL.

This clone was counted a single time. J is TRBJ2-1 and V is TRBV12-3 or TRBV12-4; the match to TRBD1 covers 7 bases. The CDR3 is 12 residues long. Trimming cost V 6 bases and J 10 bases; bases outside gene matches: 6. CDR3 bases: TGTGCCAGCAGACCCCCCAGGGGGGAGCAGTTCTTC. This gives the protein CASRPPRGEQFF.

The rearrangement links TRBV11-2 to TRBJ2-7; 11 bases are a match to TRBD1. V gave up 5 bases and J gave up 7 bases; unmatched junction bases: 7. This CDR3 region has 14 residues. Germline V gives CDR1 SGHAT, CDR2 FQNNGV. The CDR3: CASSPGTGGREQYF. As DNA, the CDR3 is TGTGCCAGCAGCCCCGGGACAGGGGGACGGGAGCAGTACTTC.

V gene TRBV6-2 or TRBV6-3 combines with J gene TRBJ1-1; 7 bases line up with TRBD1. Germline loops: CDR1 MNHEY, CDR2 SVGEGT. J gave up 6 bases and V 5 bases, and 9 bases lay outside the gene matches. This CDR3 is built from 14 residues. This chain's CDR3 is CASSLNPGGSEAFF. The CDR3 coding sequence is TGTGCCAGCAGTCTAAATCCAGGGGGTTCTGAAGCTTTCTTT.

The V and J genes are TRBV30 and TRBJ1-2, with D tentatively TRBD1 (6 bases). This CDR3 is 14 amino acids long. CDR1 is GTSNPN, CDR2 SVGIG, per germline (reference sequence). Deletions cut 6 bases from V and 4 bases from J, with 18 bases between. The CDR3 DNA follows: TGTGCCTGCCCCTCCGCGGACAGTGGCTATGGCTACACCTTC. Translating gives CACPSADSGYGYTF. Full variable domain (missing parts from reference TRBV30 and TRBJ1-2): SQTIHQWPATLVQPVGSPLSLECTVEGTSNPNLYWYRQAAGRGLQLLFYSVGIGQISSEVPQNLSASRPQDRQFILSSKKLLLSDSGFYLCACPSADSGYGYTFGSGTRLTVV.

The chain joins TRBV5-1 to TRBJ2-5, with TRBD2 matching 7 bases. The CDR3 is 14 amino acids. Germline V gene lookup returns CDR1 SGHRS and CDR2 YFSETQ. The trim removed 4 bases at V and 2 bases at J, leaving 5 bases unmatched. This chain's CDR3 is CASSPTSSQETQYF. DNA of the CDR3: TGCGCCAGCAGCCCGACTAGCAGTCAAGAGACCCAGTACTTC.

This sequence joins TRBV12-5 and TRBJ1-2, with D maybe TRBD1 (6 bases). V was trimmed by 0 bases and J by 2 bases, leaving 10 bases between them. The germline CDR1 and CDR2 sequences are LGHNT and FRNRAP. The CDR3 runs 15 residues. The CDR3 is CASGLVLGTNYGYTF. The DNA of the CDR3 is TGTGCTAGTGGTTTGGTACTGGGGACAAACTATGGCTACACCTTC.

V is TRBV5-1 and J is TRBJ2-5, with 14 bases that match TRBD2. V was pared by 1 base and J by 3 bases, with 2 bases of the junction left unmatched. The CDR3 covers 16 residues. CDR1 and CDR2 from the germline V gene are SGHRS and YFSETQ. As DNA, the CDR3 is TGCGCCAGCAGCTTGTTGGGACTAGCGGGAGAAGAGACCCAGTACTTC. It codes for CASSLLGLAGEETQYF.

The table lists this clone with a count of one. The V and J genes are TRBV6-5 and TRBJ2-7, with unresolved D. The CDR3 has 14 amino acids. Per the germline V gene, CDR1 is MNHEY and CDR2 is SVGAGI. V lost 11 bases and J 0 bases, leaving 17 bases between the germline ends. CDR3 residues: CASSSGRSSYEQYF. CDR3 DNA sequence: TGTGCCTCATCCTCCGGACGCAGCTCCTACGAGCAGTACTTC.

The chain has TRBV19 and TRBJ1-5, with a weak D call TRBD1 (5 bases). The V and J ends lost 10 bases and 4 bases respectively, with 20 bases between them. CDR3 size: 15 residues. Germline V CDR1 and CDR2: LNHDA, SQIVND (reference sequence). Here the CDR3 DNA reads TGTGCCACCCATGGGGTGGGGCTCTCAAATCAGCCCCAGCATTTT. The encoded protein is CATHGVGLSNQPQHF.